This T cell receptor beta chain emerged from a study of shared clonotypes between healthy human individuals. Germline-derived CDR1 and CDR2 are MDHEN and SYDVKM. The CDR3 is 14 amino acids. With 2 bases removed from V and 4 bases from J, the gap between germline ends came to 11 bases. Study-wide findings and caveats: In contrast to clonotypes shared by all four donors, non-shared clonotypes had lower generation probabilities.

As handled by the study authors: ImmunoSEQ yielded junction-only sequences lacking quality scores, so filtering differed. TCRdb keeps only in-frame clones here, not all; method: immunoSEQ multiplex PCR. The V and J calls and the clone size are those of that table, but D and trimming were determined from the DNA. The data contain more than 150,000 clones, 65% to 80% of them singletons. With regard to this clone: The target antigen is unknown.

This clonotype was sampled from a man aged 25-45 years in good health. The sequencing input was memory CD4+ T cells sorted from blood. As for subset: CD45RA-negative fraction. V and J are TRBV28 and TRBJ1-2; no clear D. The CDR3 DNA reads as TGTGCCAGCAGTTTAGGGGAAACGTTCTATGGCTACACCTTC. Its translation is CASSLGETFYGYTF.